The rows below give T cell receptor beta chains drawn from one sample of a study of T cell repertoires in cytomegalovirus infection. Their target antigens are unknown. In TCRdb, the reads were re-called with MiXCR into one record per CDR3 protein. The sample carries about 160,000 distinct CDR3 sequences, roughly 21% recorded once. The source was CD8+ T cells from cultured PBMCs, collected from culture after CMV antigen stimulation. These receptors came from a human donor in good health (CMV status not recorded). Some clones in this sample may be carry-over from other donors' samples. Each CDR3 is given with its conserved first and last residue. Each record gives: D gene, V gene, clone size, J gene, CDR3 protein, CDR3 DNA. A D gene is named only where the DNA matches it firmly. Size tells how often a clone was seen (once, few, many) or the class of an expanded clone, and some rows leave it out.

d_gene: .
v_gene: TRBV12-3/TRBV12-4
abundance: few
j_gene: TRBJ1-1
CDR3aa: CASSVGVTEAFF
CDR3nt: TGTGCCAGCAGTGTGGGGGTCACTGAAGCTTTCTTT

d_gene: TRBD2
v_gene: TRBV7-8
abundance: many
j_gene: TRBJ2-1
CDR3aa: CASSPTSGGYNEQFF
CDR3nt: TGTGCCAGCAGCCCGACTAGCGGGGGTTACAATGAGCAGTTCTTC

d_gene: .
v_gene: TRBV7-4
abundance: few
j_gene: TRBJ1-5
CDR3aa: CASSSPGVSNQPQHF
CDR3nt: TGTGCCAGCAGCTCCCCCGGGGTTAGCAATCAGCCCCAGCATTTT

d_gene: TRBD1
v_gene: TRBV7-8
abundance: few
j_gene: TRBJ2-3
CDR3aa: CASSPGTGGTDTQYF
CDR3nt: TGTGCCAGCAGCCCTGGGACAGGAGGCACAGATACGCAGTATTTT

d_gene: .
v_gene: TRBV12-3/TRBV12-4
abundance: few
j_gene: TRBJ2-1
CDR3aa: CASSDSTINEQFF
CDR3nt: TGTGCCAGCAGTGATTCAACTATCAATGAGCAGTTCTTC

d_gene: TRBD1
v_gene: TRBV7-9
abundance: few
j_gene: TRBJ2-6
CDR3aa: CASSLVGQGFTGANVLTF
CDR3nt: TGTGCCAGCAGCTTAGTAGGACAGGGGTTTACTGGGGCCAACGTCCTGACTTTC

d_gene: .
v_gene: TRBV3-1
abundance: few
j_gene: TRBJ2-4
CDR3aa: CASSQDEFEGFAAKNIQYF
CDR3nt: TGTGCCAGCAGCCAAGATGAGTTTGAAGGGTTCGCTGCCAAAAACATTCAGTACTTC

d_gene: .
v_gene: TRBV5-1
abundance: .
j_gene: TRBJ2-2
CDR3aa: CASSPSSGPGELFF
CDR3nt: TGCGCCAGCAGCCCGTCGAGTGGCCCCGGGGAGCTGTTTTTT

d_gene: .
v_gene: TRBV6-1
abundance: .
j_gene: TRBJ2-1
CDR3aa: CASTMGPGNEQFF
CDR3nt: TGTGCCAGCACCATGGGGCCAGGAAATGAGCAGTTCTTC

d_gene: .
v_gene: TRBV19
abundance: .
j_gene: TRBJ1-5
CDR3aa: CASSIACCNQPQHF
CDR3nt: TGTGCCAGTAGTATTGCGTGCTGCAATCAGCCCCAGCATTTT

d_gene: .
v_gene: TRBV7-9
abundance: .
j_gene: TRBJ1-1
CDR3aa: CASSLLSEAFF
CDR3nt: TGTGCCAGCAGCTTGCTATCTGAAGCTTTCTTT

d_gene: TRBD2
v_gene: TRBV6-1
abundance: .
j_gene: TRBJ2-7
CDR3aa: CASSYAGAYEQYF
CDR3nt: TGTGCCAGCAGTTACGCGGGGGCCTACGAGCAGTACTTC

d_gene: .
v_gene: TRBV7-8
abundance: few
j_gene: TRBJ2-2
CDR3aa: CASSLAAGLANTGELFF
CDR3nt: TGTGCCAGCAGCTTAGCGGCAGGGCTTGCGAACACCGGGGAGCTGTTTTTT

d_gene: TRBD1
v_gene: TRBV7-6
abundance: few
j_gene: TRBJ2-3
CDR3aa: CASSPGTGKEADTQYF
CDR3nt: TGTGCCAGCAGCCCAGGGACAGGGAAGGAGGCAGATACGCAGTATTTT

d_gene: TRBD1
v_gene: TRBV7-9
abundance: few
j_gene: TRBJ2-7
CDR3aa: CASKDGQGPYEQYF
CDR3nt: TGTGCCAGCAAAGACGGACAGGGGCCCTACGAGCAGTACTTC

d_gene: .
v_gene: TRBV4-3
abundance: .
j_gene: TRBJ1-2
CDR3aa: CASSQDAIGGNYGYTF
CDR3nt: TGCGCCAGCAGCCAAGATGCAATCGGGGGGAACTATGGCTACACCTTC

d_gene: .
v_gene: TRBV7-2
abundance: .
j_gene: TRBJ2-5
CDR3aa: CASSSRPGWAETQYF
CDR3nt: TGTGCCAGCAGCTCACGCCCGGGGTGGGCAGAGACCCAGTACTTC

d_gene: .
v_gene: TRBV7-2
abundance: few
j_gene: TRBJ2-5
CDR3aa: CASSLIWGQETQETQYF
CDR3nt: TGTGCCAGCAGCCTCATTTGGGGTCAAGAAACGCAAGAGACCCAGTACTTC

d_gene: TRBD2
v_gene: TRBV7-9
abundance: .
j_gene: TRBJ2-3
CDR3aa: CASSLSGGGPDTQYF
CDR3nt: TGTGCCAGCAGCTTAAGTGGGGGGGGTCCAGATACGCAGTATTTT

d_gene: .
v_gene: TRBV29-1
abundance: many
j_gene: TRBJ1-1
CDR3aa: CSVEEVEAFF
CDR3nt: TGCAGCGTTGAAGAGGTAGAAGCTTTCTTT

d_gene: .
v_gene: TRBV20-1
abundance: few
j_gene: TRBJ1-1
CDR3aa: CSARVVGLGTEAFF
CDR3nt: TGCAGTGCTAGAGTAGTAGGGTTGGGCACTGAAGCTTTCTTT

d_gene: .
v_gene: TRBV7-8
abundance: .
j_gene: TRBJ2-5
CDR3aa: CASSLEGLETQYF
CDR3nt: TGTGCCAGCAGCTTAGAAGGGCTGGAGACCCAGTACTTC

d_gene: TRBD2
v_gene: TRBV2
abundance: few
j_gene: TRBJ2-5
CDR3aa: CASRQLAGTETQYF
CDR3nt: TGTGCCAGCAGACAACTAGCGGGTACCGAGACCCAGTACTTC

d_gene: .
v_gene: TRBV4-1
abundance: few
j_gene: TRBJ2-7
CDR3aa: CASSPRMGGRTYEQYF
CDR3nt: TGCGCCAGCAGCCCTCGGATGGGAGGAAGAACCTACGAGCAGTACTTC

d_gene: .
v_gene: TRBV7-3
abundance: few
j_gene: TRBJ2-6
CDR3aa: CASSFSRTERANVLTF
CDR3nt: TGTGCCAGCAGCTTCTCCCGGACAGAGAGGGCCAACGTCCTGACTTTC